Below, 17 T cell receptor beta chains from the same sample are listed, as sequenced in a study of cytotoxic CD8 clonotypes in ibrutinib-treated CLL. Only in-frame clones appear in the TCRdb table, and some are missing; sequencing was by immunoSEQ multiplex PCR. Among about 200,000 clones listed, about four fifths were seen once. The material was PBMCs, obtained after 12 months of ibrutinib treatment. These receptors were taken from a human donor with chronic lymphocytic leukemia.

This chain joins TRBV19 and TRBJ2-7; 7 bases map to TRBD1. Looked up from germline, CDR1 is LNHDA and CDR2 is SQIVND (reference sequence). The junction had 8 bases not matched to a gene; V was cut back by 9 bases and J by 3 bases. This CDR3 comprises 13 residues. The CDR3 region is CASGYRDSYEQYF. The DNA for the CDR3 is TGTGCCAGCGGTTACCGGGACAGCTACGAGCAGTACTTC. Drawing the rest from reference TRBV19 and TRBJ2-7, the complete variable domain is DGGITQSPKYLFRKEGQNVTLSCEQNLNHDAMYWYRQDPGQGLRLIYYSQIVNDFQKGDIAEGYSVSREKKESFPLTVTSAQKNPTAFYLCASGYRDSYEQYFGPGTRLTVT.

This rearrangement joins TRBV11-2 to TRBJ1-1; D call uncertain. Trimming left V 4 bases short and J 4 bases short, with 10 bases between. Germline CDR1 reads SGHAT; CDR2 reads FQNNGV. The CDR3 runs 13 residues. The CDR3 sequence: CASSWKVGTEAFF. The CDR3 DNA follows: TGTGCCAGCAGCTGGAAAGTGGGCACTGAAGCTTTCTTT.

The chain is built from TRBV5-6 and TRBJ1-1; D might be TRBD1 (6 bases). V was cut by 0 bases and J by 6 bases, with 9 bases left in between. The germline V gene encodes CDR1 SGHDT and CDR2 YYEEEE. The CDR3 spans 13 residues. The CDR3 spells CASSLVGGAEAFF. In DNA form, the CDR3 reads TGTGCCAGCAGCTTGGTTGGGGGCGCTGAAGCTTTCTTT.

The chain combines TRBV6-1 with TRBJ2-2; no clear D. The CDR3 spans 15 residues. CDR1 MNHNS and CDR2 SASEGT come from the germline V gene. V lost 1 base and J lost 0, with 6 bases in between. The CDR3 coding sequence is TGTGCCAGCAGTGAAGAGGCCGCGAACACCGGGGAGCTGTTTTTT. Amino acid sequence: CASSEEAANTGELFF.

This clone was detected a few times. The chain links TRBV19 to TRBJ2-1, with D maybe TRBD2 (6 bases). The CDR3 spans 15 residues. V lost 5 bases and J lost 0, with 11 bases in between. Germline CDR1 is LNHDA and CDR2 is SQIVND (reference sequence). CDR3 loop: CASSFGTLSYNEQFF. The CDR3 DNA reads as TGTGCCAGTAGTTTCGGGACTCTCTCCTACAATGAGCAGTTCTTC.

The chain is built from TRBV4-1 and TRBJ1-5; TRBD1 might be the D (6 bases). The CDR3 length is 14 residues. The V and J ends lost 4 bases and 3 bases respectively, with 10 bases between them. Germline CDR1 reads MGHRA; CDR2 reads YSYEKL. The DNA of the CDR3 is TGCGCCAGCAGCCGTCAGGGGATCAATCAGCCCCAGCATTTT. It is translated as CASSRQGINQPQHF.

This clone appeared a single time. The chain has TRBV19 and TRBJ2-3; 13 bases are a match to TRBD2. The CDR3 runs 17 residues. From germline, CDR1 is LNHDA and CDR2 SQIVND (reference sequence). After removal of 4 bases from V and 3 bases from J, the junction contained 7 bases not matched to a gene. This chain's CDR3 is CASSKVGTSGTTDTQYF. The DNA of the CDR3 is TGTGCCAGTAGTAAGGTCGGGACTAGCGGGACAACAGATACGCAGTATTTT.

The CDR3 nucleotides are TGTGCCAGCAGGAACTTTGGGGAGCAGGAAAAACTGTTTTTT. This translates into CASRNFGEQEKLFF. The chain employs TRBV6-1 and TRBJ1-4; D gene unclear. The CDR3 has 14 residues. Deletions cut 6 bases from V and 8 bases from J, with 16 bases between. Germline CDR1 MNHNS, CDR2 SASEGT.

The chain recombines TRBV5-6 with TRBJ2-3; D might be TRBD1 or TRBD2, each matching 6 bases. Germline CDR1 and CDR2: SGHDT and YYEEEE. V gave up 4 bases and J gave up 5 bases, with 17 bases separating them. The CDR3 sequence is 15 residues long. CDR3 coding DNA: TGTGCCAGCAGCCCCCGGGGGCTGGCTGGAGATACGCAGTATTTT. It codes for CASSPRGLAGDTQYF.

The CDR3, as DNA: TGCGCCAGCAGCTCCTTTTCCGGGGCCTACGAGCAGTACTTC. Its translation is CASSSFSGAYEQYF. The gene calls are TRBV4-1 and TRBJ2-7; possibly TRBD2 for D (5 bases). The V and J ends lost 5 bases and 2 bases respectively, with 13 bases between them. This CDR3 contains 14 residues. Germline assignment: CDR1 MGHRA and CDR2 YSYEKL.

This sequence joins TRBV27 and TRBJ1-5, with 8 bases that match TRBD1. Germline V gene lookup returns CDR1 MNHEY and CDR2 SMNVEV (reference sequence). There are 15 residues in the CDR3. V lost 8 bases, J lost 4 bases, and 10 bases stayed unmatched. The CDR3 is CASRTGGGGNQPQHF. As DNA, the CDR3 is TGTGCCAGCCGCACAGGGGGTGGGGGGAATCAGCCCCAGCATTTT.

The CDR3 here is CASSRISYEQYF. In nucleotides, the CDR3 is TGTGCCAGCAGCCGGATCTCCTACGAGCAGTACTTC. The chain carries TRBV5-5 and TRBJ2-7, with no clear D. The CDR3 loop spans 12 amino acids. The germline V gene encodes CDR1 SGHKS and CDR2 YYEKEE (reference sequence). Trimming took off 4 bases at V and 0 bases at J, with 5 bases between the two ends.

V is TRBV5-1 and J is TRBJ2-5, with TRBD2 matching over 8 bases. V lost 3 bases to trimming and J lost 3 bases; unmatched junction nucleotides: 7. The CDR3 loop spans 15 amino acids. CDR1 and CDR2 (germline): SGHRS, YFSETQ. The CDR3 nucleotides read TGCGCCAGCAGCTCGAATCTAGCGGGTAAAGAGACCCAGTACTTC. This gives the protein CASSSNLAGKETQYF.

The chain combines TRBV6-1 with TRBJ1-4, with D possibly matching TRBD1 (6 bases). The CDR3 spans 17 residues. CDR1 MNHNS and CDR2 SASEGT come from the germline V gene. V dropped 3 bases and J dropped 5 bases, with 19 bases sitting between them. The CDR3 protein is CASSEPGRGGGNEKLFF. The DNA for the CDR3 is TGTGCCAGCAGTGAGCCAGGGAGGGGAGGGGGGAATGAAAAACTGTTTTTT.

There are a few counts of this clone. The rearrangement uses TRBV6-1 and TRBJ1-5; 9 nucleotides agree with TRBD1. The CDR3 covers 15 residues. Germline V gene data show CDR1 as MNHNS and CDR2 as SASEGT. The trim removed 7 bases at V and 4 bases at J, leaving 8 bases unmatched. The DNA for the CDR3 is TGTGCCAGCATCGGAACAGGGGGCCATAATCAGCCCCAGCATTTT. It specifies CASIGTGGHNQPQHF.

The CDR3 nucleotides read TGTGCCAGCAGCTACCGGGACAGGCAGGGCAATGAGCAGTTCTTC. Encoded protein: CASSYRDRQGNEQFF. The V call is TRBV11-2, the J call TRBJ2-1; 8 bases agree with TRBD1. From germline, CDR1 is SGHAT and CDR2 FQNNGV. The CDR3 totals 15 residues. V was pared by 4 bases and J by 6 bases, with 8 bases of the junction left unmatched.

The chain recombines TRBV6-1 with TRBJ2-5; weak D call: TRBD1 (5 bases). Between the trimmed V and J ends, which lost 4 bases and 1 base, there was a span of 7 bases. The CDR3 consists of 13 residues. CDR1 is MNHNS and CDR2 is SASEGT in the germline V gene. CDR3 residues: CASSVGVQETQYF. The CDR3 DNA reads TGTGCCAGCAGTGTAGGGGTCCAAGAGACCCAGTACTTC.